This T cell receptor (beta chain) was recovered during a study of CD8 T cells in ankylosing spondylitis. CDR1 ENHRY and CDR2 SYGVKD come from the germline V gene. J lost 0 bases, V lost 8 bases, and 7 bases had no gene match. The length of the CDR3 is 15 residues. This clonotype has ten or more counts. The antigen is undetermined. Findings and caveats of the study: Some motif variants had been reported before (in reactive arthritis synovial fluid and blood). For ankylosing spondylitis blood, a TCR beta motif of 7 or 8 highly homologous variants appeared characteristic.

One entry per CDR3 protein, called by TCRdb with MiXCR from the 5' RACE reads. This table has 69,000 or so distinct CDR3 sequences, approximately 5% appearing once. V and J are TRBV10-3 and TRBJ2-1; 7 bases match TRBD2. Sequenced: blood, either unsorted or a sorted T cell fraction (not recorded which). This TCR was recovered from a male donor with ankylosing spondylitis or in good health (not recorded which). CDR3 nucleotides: TGTGCCATCGGGGGGGAGCGGCTCTCCTACAATGAGCAGTTCTTC. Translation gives CAIGGERLSYNEQFF.